Listed below are T cell receptor beta chains from one sample, sequenced in a study of T cell responses to AZD1222 COVID-19 vaccine. Libraries were prepared by immunoSEQ multiplex PCR; TCRdb keeps only in-frame clonotypes and omits some of them. The sample contains approximately 150,000 clones, about 92% of which appear only once. Sequencing was performed on peripheral blood, taken on day 0 of AZD1222 vaccination. The source of these receptors is an adult in good health. CDR3s include the opening cysteine and the closing phenylalanine or tryptophan. D genes are given only for firm matches. Only part of the rows carry a size: once, few, many, or a class if the clone is expanded.

>NA|TRBV19|NA|TRBJ2-3
CASSSSPPF
TGTGCCAGTAGTTCGTCACCCCCCTTT
>NA|TRBV29-1|NA|TRBJ2-1
CSVEGYYRTTINEQFF
TGCAGCGTTGAGGGCTATTACAGGACGACAATCAATGAGCAGTTCTTC
>few|TRBV25-1|NA|TRBJ1-4
CASKSNEKLFF
TGTGCCAGCAAGAGTAATGAAAAACTGTTTTTT
>NA|TRBV28|NA|TRBJ2-1
CASSQKGGSYNEQFF
TGTGCCAGCAGCCAAAAGGGGGGGTCCTACAATGAGCAGTTCTTC
>NA|TRBV7-2|NA|TRBJ1-4
CASSLDRAEKLFF
TGTGCCAGCAGCTTAGACAGGGCTGAAAAACTGTTTTTT
>NA|TRBV27|NA|TRBJ2-3
CASSLRLAGSDTQYF
TGTGCCAGCAGTTTACGCTTAGCAGGCTCCGATACGCAGTATTTT
>NA|TRBV7-2|NA|TRBJ2-3
CASSLVEWAADTQYF
TGTGCCAGCAGCTTAGTAGAGTGGGCGGCGGATACGCAGTATTTT
>NA|TRBV5-1|NA|TRBJ2-3
CASRGTSTDTQYF
TGCGCCAGCAGAGGGACGAGCACAGATACGCAGTATTTT
>NA|TRBV7-9|TRBD1|TRBJ2-1
CASSWPRTGISYNEQFF
TGTGCCAGCAGCTGGCCTAGGACAGGGATCTCCTACAATGAGCAGTTCTTC
>NA|TRBV19|NA|TRBJ1-5
CASSFEGTLNQPQHF
TGTGCCAGTAGTTTCGAGGGAACATTGAATCAGCCCCAGCATTTT
>NA|TRBV9|NA|TRBJ1-2
CASSVGTGYANYGYTF
TGTGCCAGCAGCGTCGGGACCGGGTATGCTAACTATGGCTACACCTTC
>NA|TRBV5-6|NA|TRBJ1-1
CASSFTPNTEAFF
TGTGCCAGCAGTTTTACCCCGAACACTGAAGCTTTCTTT
>once|TRBV5-6|NA|TRBJ2-1
CASSFTGISSYNEQFF
TGTGCCAGCAGCTTTACAGGGATAAGCTCCTACAATGAGCAGTTCTTC
>once|TRBV19|NA|TRBJ2-1
CASSSGTIQGYEQFF
TGTGCCAGTAGCTCCGGGACAATTCAAGGGTATGAGCAGTTCTTC
>NA|TRBV7-2|TRBD1|TRBJ2-1
CASSPLGTALSWFF
TGTGCCAGCAGCCCTTTGGGGACAGCCCTTTCGTGGTTCTTC
>NA|TRBV7-2|NA|TRBJ1-2
CASSPGGPGYGYTF
TGTGCCAGCAGCCCAGGAGGCCCCGGCTATGGCTACACCTTC
>NA|TRBV7-6|NA|TRBJ2-2
CASTWRSPVLDGNTGELFF
TGTGCCAGCACATGGAGAAGCCCGGTTCTGGACGGGAACACCGGGGAGCTGTTTTTT
>NA|TRBV18|NA|TRBJ1-4
CASSPGQRLEKLFF
TGTGCCAGCTCACCAGGACAAAGGCTTGAAAAACTGTTTTTT
>once|TRBV12-3/TRBV12-4|NA|TRBJ2-7
CASSLRVYEQYF
TGTGCCAGCAGTCTCCGGGTCTACGAGCAGTACTTC
>NA|TRBV18|NA|TRBJ2-7
CASSETEYEQYF
TGTGCCAGCTCAGAGACAGAGTACGAGCAGTACTTC
>NA|TRBV15|TRBD1|TRBJ1-5
CATSRQGNLPQHF
TGTGCCACCAGCCGACAGGGTAATTTGCCCCAGCATTTT
>NA|TRBV5-1|NA|TRBJ2-7
CASSLVGDEQYF
TGCGCCAGCAGCTTGGTAGGGGACGAGCAGTACTTC